These 31 T cell receptor beta chains were all obtained from the same sample, sequenced in a study of T-cell memory formation after mild COVID-19. From the 5' RACE reads, TCRdb called clonotypes with MiXCR, one entry per CDR3 protein. The sample yields about 270,000 distinct CDR3 sequences, about 16% seen once. Sequencing was carried out using PBMCs or a T cell subset sorted from them (not recorded which). The receptors were gathered from a man aged 18 to 30 who had mild COVID-19 (a few samples of this study predate the infection). Cell type and time point are not known.

The J gene is TRBJ1-6, the V gene TRBV27; weak D call: TRBD1 (5 bases). The CDR3 length is 14 residues. The germline V and J ends were trimmed by 2 bases and 12 bases, with 14 bases remaining between them. The germline V gene encodes CDR1 MNHEY and CDR2 SMNVEV (reference sequence). The CDR3 loop is CASSLGRATRPLHF. For the CDR3, the DNA is TGTGCCAGCAGTTTAGGCAGGGCGACAAGACCCCTCCACTTT.

The chain links TRBV4-3 to TRBJ1-5, with D unclear. The CDR3 spans 15 residues. Germline-derived CDR1 and CDR2 are LGHNA and YSLEER. Trimming took 1 base from V and 0 from J, leaving 7 bases between them. The CDR3 is CASSQGAYSNQPQHF. The CDR3 nucleotides read TGCGCCAGCAGCCAAGGGGCCTATAGCAATCAGCCCCAGCATTTT.

The gene calls are TRBV5-1 and TRBJ2-7, with D tentatively TRBD2 (6 bases). V lost 4 bases to trimming and J lost 2 bases, with 16 bases between them. This CDR3 comprises 15 residues. The V gene's germline CDR1 is SGHRS and CDR2 YFSETQ. CDR3 in DNA: TGCGCCAGCAGCCCGACCCCCGGGGGTACCTACGAGCAGTACTTC. Residues: CASSPTPGGTYEQYF.

The J gene is TRBJ2-1, the V gene TRBV7-2, with 12 bases identical to TRBD2. The CDR3 has 18 amino acids. CDR1 and CDR2 (germline): SGHTA, FQGNSA. V lost 0 bases to trimming and J lost 3 bases; unmatched junction nucleotides: 6. This CDR3 is CASSLAALAGGIYNEQFF. In nucleotides, the CDR3 is TGTGCCAGCAGCTTAGCGGCGCTAGCGGGGGGGATCTACAATGAGCAGTTCTTC.

The genes are TRBV25-1 and TRBJ2-7, with D unresolved. This CDR3 region has 9 residues. In germline, CDR1 is MGHDK, CDR2 SYGVNS. Trimming removed 4 bases from V and 7 bases from J, with 2 bases in between. Here the CDR3 reads CASSGEQYF. Written as DNA, the CDR3 is TGTGCCAGCAGTGGAGAGCAGTACTTC.

V gene TRBV7-9 combines with J gene TRBJ1-2; TRBD1 matches 8 bases. Germline CDR1 is SEHNR and CDR2 is FQNEAQ (reference sequence). V shed 2 bases, J shed 10 bases, and the junction held 3 bases outside the gene matches. CDR3 size: 12 residues. The CDR3 DNA sequence: TGTGCCAGCAGCTTATCAGGGGGCGCCTACACCTTC. Its translation is CASSLSGGAYTF.

J is TRBJ2-7 and V is TRBV7-8; 13 bases align to TRBD2. Germline V gives CDR1 SGHVS, CDR2 FQNEAQ. The CDR3 has 15 amino acids. The V segment lost 4 bases and the J segment 3 bases; nucleotides outside the gene matches: 3. CDR3 sequence reads: CASSYGTSGVYEQYF. CDR3 in DNA: TGTGCCAGCAGCTACGGGACTAGCGGGGTCTACGAGCAGTACTTC.

This chain links TRBV6-6 with TRBJ1-1, with D unresolved. Trimming pared 8 bases from V and 10 bases from J, leaving 23 bases between. Looked up from germline, CDR1 is MNHNY and CDR2 is SVGAGI (reference sequence). CDR3 length: 14 residues. CDR3 coding DNA: TGTGCCAGCCACCCCGGACGGGGATGGGGTGTAGCTTTCTTT. Translated: CASHPGRGWGVAFF.

This clonotype was observed a handful of times. V usage is TRBV18 and J usage is TRBJ1-4, with D possibly being TRBD1 (5 bases). This CDR3 comprises 15 residues. V dropped 3 bases and J dropped 6 bases, with 14 bases sitting between them. Germline V gene data show CDR1 as KGHSH and CDR2 as LQKENI. CDR3 bases: TGTGCCAGCTCACCCAGGAGGGGACTAGATGAAAAACTGTTTTTT. Translation: CASSPRRGLDEKLFF.

This clonotype was observed at least ten times. V usage is TRBV5-1 and J usage is TRBJ2-3; 10 bases agree with TRBD1. V lost 4 bases to trimming and J lost 5 bases; unmatched junction nucleotides: 4. Germline V lookup: CDR1 SGHRS, CDR2 YFSETQ. The CDR3 sequence is 14 residues long. CDR3 bases: TGCGCCAGCAGCCGTGACAGGGGGCTAGATACGCAGTATTTT. Encoded protein: CASSRDRGLDTQYF.

This clonotype showed up just a few times. The gene calls are TRBV12-3 or TRBV12-4 and TRBJ2-2, with 8 bases fitting TRBD2. V dropped 5 bases and J dropped 6; count of bases not matched to a gene: 11. This CDR3 contains 16 residues. The chain's CDR3 is CASSPGGAGGSGELFF. CDR3 in DNA: TGTGCCAGCAGTCCCGGAGGGGCGGGGGGCTCCGGGGAGCTGTTTTTT.

This sequence joins TRBV3-1 and TRBJ1-2; D unresolved. CDR1 is LGHDT and CDR2 is YNNKEL in the germline V gene (reference sequence). Trimming took off 7 bases at V and 8 bases at J, with 14 bases between the two ends. The CDR3 length is 12 residues. The CDR3 DNA sequence: TGTGCCAGCACCGGGTCGGGTTTGGGCTACACCTTC. Protein sequence: CASTGSGLGYTF.

This clonotype came up a few times. CDR3 loop: CSVEKGIPRTGELFF. The CDR3 region has the DNA TGCAGCGTTGAAAAGGGTATACCCCGCACCGGGGAGCTGTTTTTT. The chain has TRBV29-1 and TRBJ2-2; D not certain. V was shortened by 2 bases and J by 4 bases, with 14 bases between the two germline ends. The CDR3 extends over 15 amino acids. Per the germline V gene, CDR1 is SQVTM and CDR2 is ANQGSEA.

In this sample, this clonotype turned up a few times. The chain is built from TRBV27 and TRBJ2-7, with 7 bases matching TRBD2. Germline V lookup: CDR1 MNHEY, CDR2 SMNVEV (reference sequence). The CDR3 is 14 amino acids. The V gene end was trimmed by 3 bases and the J gene end by 7 bases; junction bases not matched to a gene: 9. CDR3 loop: CASSLGSAGREQYF. As DNA, the CDR3 is TGTGCCAGCAGTTTGGGCTCCGCCGGGAGGGAGCAGTACTTC.

This clonotype was counted a few times. CDR3 region: CASSTIVSSDTQYF. CDR3 in DNA: TGCGCCAGCAGCACGATCGTTAGTAGCGATACGCAGTATTTT. The chain has TRBV5-1 and TRBJ2-3; D unresolved. Germline V CDR1 and CDR2: SGHRS, YFSETQ. The V gene lost 4 bases and the J gene lost 6 bases, with 15 bases spanning the gap. This CDR3 has 14 residues.

This clonotype was observed a few times. This rearrangement joins TRBV12-3 or TRBV12-4 to TRBJ1-4; D is unresolved. V was clipped by 7 bases and J by 5 bases, with 8 bases between them. The CDR3 sequence is 12 residues long. CDR3 region: CASNAVNEKLFF. In nucleotides, the CDR3 is TGTGCCAGCAATGCGGTGAATGAAAAACTGTTTTTT.

In its sample, this clonotype was seen many times. V gene TRBV7-6 combines with J gene TRBJ2-5; the D gene is possibly TRBD2 (6 bases). CDR1 is SGHVS and CDR2 is FNYEAQ in the germline V gene. Trimming left V 2 bases short and J 5 bases short, with 18 bases between. The CDR3 runs to 16 residues. DNA of the CDR3: TGTGCCAGCAGCTTAAACATACAGGCCGGAGGGGAGACCCAGTACTTC. Amino acids: CASSLNIQAGGETQYF. Full variable domain (remainder filled in from reference TRBV7-6 and TRBJ2-5): GAGVSQSPRYKVTKRGQDVALRCDPISGHVSLYWYRQALGQGPEFLTYFNYEAQQDKSGLPNDRFSAERPEGSISTLTIQRTEQRDSAMYRCASSLNIQAGGETQYFGPGTRLLVL.

The V call is TRBV9, the J call TRBJ2-2; unclear D gene. This CDR3 is built from 16 residues. The germline V and J ends were trimmed by 4 bases and 0 bases, with 13 bases remaining between them. Germline V CDR1 and CDR2: SGDLS, YYNGEE. The CDR3 coding sequence is TGTGCCAGCAGCCCAGGACCTATTTCGAACACCGGGGAGCTGTTTTTT. This codes for CASSPGPISNTGELFF.

This clonotype was counted between two and nine times. The chain carries TRBV20-1 and TRBJ1-1; D is unresolved. Germline V gene lookup returns CDR1 DFQATT and CDR2 SNEGSKA (reference sequence). The CDR3 totals 13 residues. V lost 5 bases, J lost 2 bases, and 12 bases lay in between. For the CDR3, the DNA is TGCAGTGCTCCGTGGAGGGTCAACACTGAAGCTTTCTTT. Protein sequence: CSAPWRVNTEAFF.

This clonotype was counted only a few times. The chain recombines TRBV20-1 with TRBJ1-1, with D uncertain. Trimming removed 1 base from V and 0 bases from J, with 15 bases in between. The CDR3 is 16 residues long. CDR1 is DFQATT, CDR2 SNEGSKA, per germline (reference sequence). CDR3 DNA: TGCAGTGCTAGAGGGAGGCCAGGTCCCCTGAACACTGAAGCTTTCTTT. It is translated as CSARGRPGPLNTEAFF.

The sample holds many counts of this clonotype. CDR3 nucleotide sequence: TGTGCCAGCAGTTCGGGGGACGGAAGGGACGAGCAGTACGTC. It specifies CASSSGDGRDEQYV. This chain uses TRBV28 with TRBJ2-7, with D tentatively TRBD2 (6 bases). The germline CDR1 and CDR2 sequences are MDHEN and SYDVKM. This CDR3 has 14 residues. Deletions cut 4 bases from V and 5 bases from J, with 15 bases between.

There are a few counts of this clonotype. V gene TRBV5-1 combines with J gene TRBJ1-1; no clear D gene. CDR3 length: 15 residues. Trimming took 4 bases from V and 0 from J, leaving 13 bases between them. Germline CDR1 SGHRS, CDR2 YFSETQ. CDR3 nucleotide sequence: TGCGCCAGCAGCATGGACCGCGTGATGAACACTGAAGCTTTCTTT. Translation gives CASSMDRVMNTEAFF.

This clonotype came up many times. This chain joins TRBV5-1 and TRBJ2-5; D remains ambiguous. Trimming took 2 bases from V and 4 from J, leaving 12 bases between them. The CDR3 is 14 residues long. Germline CDR1 SGHRS, CDR2 YFSETQ. CDR3 sequence (DNA): TGCGCCAGCAGCTTAGGGCCCCCGCGAGAGACCCAGTACTTC. Its protein product is CASSLGPPRETQYF.

The genes are TRBV4-1 and TRBJ1-6; D is perhaps TRBD1 (5 bases). The CDR3 is 16 residues long. The germline V and J ends were trimmed by 4 bases and 7 bases, with 17 bases remaining between them. Germline loops: CDR1 MGHRA, CDR2 YSYEKL. CDR3 DNA: TGCGCCAGCAGCCCCCACCCCGGGACGGGAAATTCACCCCTCCACTTT. The encoded protein is CASSPHPGTGNSPLHF.

The V and J genes are TRBV7-9 and TRBJ2-2; possible D gene TRBD2, 6 bases. The CDR3 contains 17 residues. V lost 4 bases to trimming and J lost 3 bases, with 18 bases between them. In germline, CDR1 is SEHNR, CDR2 FQNEAQ (reference sequence). The CDR3 spells CASSWELLARDTGELFF. The CDR3 DNA sequence: TGTGCCAGCAGCTGGGAGTTGCTAGCGAGGGACACCGGGGAGCTGTTTTTT.

The V gene is TRBV6-2 or TRBV6-3, the J gene TRBJ2-7; D gene uncertain. Germline V gene lookup returns CDR1 MNHEY and CDR2 SVGEGT. Trimming cost V 2 bases and J 4 bases, with 9 bases left between them. This CDR3 spans 13 amino acids. Written as DNA, the CDR3 is TGTGCCAGCAGTTACCTCACTATTTACGAGCAGTACTTC. Amino acids: CASSYLTIYEQYF.

This clonotype was counted a few times. The chain has TRBV7-2 and TRBJ2-1; TRBD2 aligns across 7 bases. The CDR3 is 15 amino acids. The ends lost 8 bases at V and 4 bases at J; junction bases unmatched: 11. In germline, CDR1 is SGHTA, CDR2 FQGNSA. The CDR3 loop reads CASQTVSGAYNEQFF. The CDR3, as DNA: TGTGCCAGCCAAACCGTAAGCGGGGCATACAATGAGCAGTTCTTC.

This clonotype was counted a few times. This rearrangement joins TRBV20-1 to TRBJ2-1; D call uncertain. The CDR3 length is 15 residues. The V and J ends lost 6 bases and 3 bases respectively, with 18 bases between them. Germline V gene data show CDR1 as DFQATT and CDR2 as SNEGSKA (reference sequence). CDR3 loop: CSAARSPAVYNEQFF. DNA for the CDR3: TGCAGTGCCGCCCGATCCCCAGCTGTCTACAATGAGCAGTTCTTC.

V is TRBV18 and J is TRBJ1-1, with D possibly being TRBD1 (6 bases). CDR1 and CDR2 (germline): KGHSH, LQKENI. CDR3 length equals 14 residues. V lost 5 bases and J 0 bases, leaving 10 bases between the germline ends. CDR3 protein: CASSFDRLNTEAFF. In DNA, the CDR3 is TGTGCCAGCTCATTTGACAGGTTGAACACTGAAGCTTTCTTT. The full variable domain, rest sourced from reference TRBV18 and TRBJ1-1, is NAGVMQNPRHLVRRRGQEARLRCSPMKGHSHVYWYRQLPEEGLKFMVYLQKENIIDESGMPKERFSAEFPKEGPSILRIQQVVRGDSAAYFCASSFDRLNTEAFFGQGTRLTVV.

The chain carries TRBV24-1 and TRBJ2-2; D not certain. The CDR3 extends over 14 amino acids. CDR1 is KGHDR and CDR2 is SFDVKD in the germline V gene. V dropped 5 bases and J dropped 0 bases, with 6 bases sitting between them. CDR3: CATSGVTNTGELFF. Written as DNA, the CDR3 is TGTGCCACCAGTGGAGTCACGAACACCGGGGAGCTGTTTTTT.

This clonotype was detected a few times. V usage is TRBV12-3 or TRBV12-4 and J usage is TRBJ2-2; D is unresolved. Between the trimmed V and J ends, which lost 4 bases and 6 bases, there was a span of 12 bases. The CDR3 spans 14 residues. This CDR3 reads CASSSRSFSGELFF. The CDR3 coding sequence is TGTGCCAGCAGTTCTCGTAGTTTTTCCGGGGAGCTGTTTTTT.